This T cell receptor beta chain stems from a study of blood T cell repertoires in COVID-19. Overall study context: Spain, Italy and the United States supplied samples that represented acute and convalescent COVID-19. T cells, B-cell-depleted T cells, or PBMCs supplied cDNA or gDNA.

Germline V CDR1 and CDR2: MDHEN, SYDVKM. The CDR3 runs to 12 residues. The V end lost 7 bases, the J end lost 8 bases, and 14 bases lay between the germline ends. Seattle-derived patients entered the study during active infection and were followed longitudinally. In the original workflow: Nucleated cell counts were estimated from reference gene primer amplification. Method: immunoSEQ multiplex PCR; TCRdb's copy keeps in-frame clones and lacks some. From that table come the V and J calls and clone size; the DNA was used to work out D and trimming. The sample carries roughly 210,000 clones, around four fifths recorded once.

The sequencing input was peripheral blood. The rearrangement joins TRBV28 to TRBJ1-2; TRBD1 might be the D (5 bases). This clonotype was sampled from an elderly woman with COVID-19, enrolled during active disease. Here the CDR3 reads CASNLGQGGYTF. The CDR3, as DNA: TGTGCCAGCAACTTGGGGCAGGGCGGCTACACCTTC.